This T cell receptor beta chain emerged from a study of beta chain features in type 1 diabetes. Study results and caveats: The naive, central memory and Treg TCRB repertoires of patients appeared to be more similar to one another than those of healthy donors. Shorter templates might be favored by PCR, and equally so in patients and in controls. HLA influence on TCRB rearrangement stayed unresolved here.

The isolated RNA, all of it, was reverse transcribed, so expressed TCRB transcripts were what got sequenced. Clones were sequenced by immunoSEQ multiplex PCR, and TCRdb holds only the in-frame ones, with some missing. Among roughly 250,000 clones, around 9.6% were seen once, and the ten largest hold less than 0.035%. This clone was detected only a few times. Antigen unknown. A sort by CD45RO/CCR7/CD25/CD127/CD95/CD27 yielded CD4+ naive, central memory, regulatory and stem cell-like memory cells. Looked up from germline, CDR1 is SNHLY and CDR2 is FYNNEI. The trim removed 4 bases at V and 5 bases at J, leaving 4 bases unmatched. CDR3 length: 13 residues.

The specimen sequenced was naive CD4+ T cells from blood. The TCR comes from a woman between 18 and 30 years old in good health. The V gene is TRBV2, the J gene TRBJ2-7; 8 nucleotides agree with TRBD1. The CDR3 sequence is CASSAETGDEQYF. As DNA, the CDR3 is TGTGCCAGCAGTGCTGAGACAGGGGACGAGCAGTACTTC.